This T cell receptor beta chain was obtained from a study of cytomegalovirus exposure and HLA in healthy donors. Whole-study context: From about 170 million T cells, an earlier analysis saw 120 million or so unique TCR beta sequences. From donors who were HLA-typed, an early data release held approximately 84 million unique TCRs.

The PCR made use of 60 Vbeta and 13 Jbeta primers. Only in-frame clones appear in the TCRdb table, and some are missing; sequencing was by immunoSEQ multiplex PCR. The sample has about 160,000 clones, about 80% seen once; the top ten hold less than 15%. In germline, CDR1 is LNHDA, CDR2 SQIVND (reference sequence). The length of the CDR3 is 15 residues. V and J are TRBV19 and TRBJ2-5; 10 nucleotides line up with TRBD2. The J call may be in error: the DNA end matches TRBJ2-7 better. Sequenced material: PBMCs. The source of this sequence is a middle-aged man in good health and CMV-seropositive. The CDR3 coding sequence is TGTGCCAGTAGTCTCACTGGACTAGCGGTCTACGAGCAGTACTTC. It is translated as CASSLTGLAVYEQYF.